Below are 9 T cell receptor beta chains sequenced from a single sample in a study of cytotoxic CD8 clonotypes in ibrutinib-treated CLL. TCRdb keeps only in-frame clones here, not all; method: immunoSEQ multiplex PCR. The repertoire has about 57,000 clones, around 55% of them found once; the top ten carry roughly 20%. Sequenced here: PBMCs, sampled after 24 months of ibrutinib treatment. The receptors were sampled from a human donor with chronic lymphocytic leukemia.

The chain links TRBV19 to TRBJ2-5; 9 bases match TRBD2. CDR1 and CDR2 from the germline V gene are LNHDA and SQIVND (reference sequence). The CDR3 extends over 15 amino acids. The V gene end was trimmed by 3 bases and the J gene end by 4 bases; junction bases not matched to a gene: 6. The CDR3 nucleotides are TGTGCCAGTAGTATTGGCGGGAGGGGTGGAGAGACCCAGTACTTC. As protein: CASSIGGRGGETQYF.

The chain employs TRBV19 and TRBJ2-3, with TRBD2 matching 11 bases. Trimming removed 2 bases from V and 3 bases from J; junction bases left unmatched: 1. The CDR3 loop spans 15 amino acids. Germline V gene lookup returns CDR1 LNHDA and CDR2 SQIVND (reference sequence). The CDR3 sequence is CASSIRLAGTDTQYF. The CDR3 DNA reads as TGTGCCAGTAGTATACGACTAGCGGGGACAGATACGCAGTATTTT.

The rearrangement uses TRBV9 and TRBJ2-2; D is possibly TRBD1 (6 bases). Trimming stripped 1 base from V and 2 bases from J, with 12 bases between. This CDR3 contains 16 residues. Germline V gene data show CDR1 as SGDLS and CDR2 as YYNGEE. The CDR3 region is CASSVTTGFNTGELFF. The DNA of the CDR3 is TGTGCCAGCAGCGTAACCACAGGGTTCAACACCGGGGAGCTGTTTTTT. Full variable domain (outside the CDR3, taken from reference TRBV9 and TRBJ2-2): DSGVTQTPKHLITATGQRVTLRCSPRSGDLSVYWYQQSLDQGLQFLIQYYNGEERAKGNILERFSAQQFPDLHSELNLSSLELGDSALYFCASSVTTGFNTGELFFGEGSRLTVL.

The rearrangement joins TRBV7-9 to TRBJ1-2; the D is unclear. Germline V gives CDR1 SEHNR, CDR2 FQNEAQ (reference sequence). V lost 4 bases to trimming and J lost 6 bases, with 24 bases between them. The CDR3 consists of 17 residues. CDR3 DNA sequence: TGTGCCAGCAGCTCCGGGTGGGATCCCTCGCGTACCGATGGCTACACCTTC. It yields the protein CASSSGWDPSRTDGYTF. The full variable domain, rest sourced from reference TRBV7-9 and TRBJ1-2, is DTGVSQNPRHKITKRGQNVTFRCDPISEHNRLYWYRQTLGQGPEFLTYFQNEAQLEKSRLLSDRFSAERPKGSFSTLEIQRTEQGDSAMYLCASSSGWDPSRTDGYTFGSGTRLTVV.

The chain has TRBV2 and TRBJ1-1; D perhaps matches TRBD1 (5 bases). Trimming left V 3 bases short and J 2 bases short, with 13 bases between. The germline CDR1 and CDR2 sequences are SNHLY and FYNNEI. CDR3 length equals 15 residues. The CDR3 region is CASSDLRGINTEAFF. The DNA for the CDR3 is TGTGCCAGCAGTGATCTACGGGGGATAAACACTGAAGCTTTCTTT. Looking up the rest from reference TRBV2 and TRBJ1-1 gives the full variable domain: EPEVTQTPSHQVTQMGQEVILRCVPISNHLYFYWYRQILGQKVEFLVSFYNNEISEKSEIFDDQFSVERPDGSNFTLKIRSTKLEDSAMYFCASSDLRGINTEAFFGQGTRLTVV.

This sequence joins TRBV19 and TRBJ2-1; D gene unclear. CDR3 length: 13 residues. The ends were cut back, 6 bases at V and 10 bases at J, with 16 bases in the middle. The V gene's germline CDR1 is LNHDA and CDR2 SQIVND (reference sequence). The CDR3, as DNA: TGTGCCAGTAGGACCCACTCGGAATGGGAGCAGTTCTTC. The encoded protein is CASRTHSEWEQFF. The full variable domain, with the rest looked up from reference TRBV19 and TRBJ2-1, is DGGITQSPKYLFRKEGQNVTLSCEQNLNHDAMYWYRQDPGQGLRLIYYSQIVNDFQKGDIAEGYSVSREKKESFPLTVTSAQKNPTAFYLCASRTHSEWEQFFGPGTRLTVL.

V and J are TRBV13 and TRBJ1-1; D unresolved. The CDR3 consists of 13 residues. The V end was cut by 5 bases, the J end by 4 bases, with 11 bases between. Germline V CDR1 and CDR2: PRHDT, FYEKMQ (reference sequence). The CDR3 here is CASSRRMGTEAFF. The CDR3 region has the DNA TGTGCCAGCAGCCGGCGTATGGGCACTGAAGCTTTCTTT.

This clone was counted only a few times. This chain connects TRBV29-1 to TRBJ1-2; D gene ambiguous. V lost 7 bases to trimming and J lost 5 bases, with 17 bases between them. The CDR3 is 13 amino acids. Germline V CDR1 and CDR2: SQVTM, ANQGSEA. In DNA form, the CDR3 reads TGCAGCGCCGATGGTTGGGGAGGGTATGGCTACACCTTC. Translating it yields CSADGWGGYGYTF. Supplemented by reference TRBV29-1 and TRBJ1-2, the full variable domain reads SAVISQKPSRDICQRGTSLTIQCQVDSQVTMMFWYRQQPGQSLTLIATANQGSEATYESGFVIDKFPISRPNLTFSTLTVSNMSPEDSSIYLCSADGWGGYGYTFGSGTRLTVV.

In this sample, this clone turned up a few times. This chain joins TRBV2 and TRBJ2-5, with D uncertain. The V and J ends lost 8 bases and 4 bases respectively, with 8 bases between them. The CDR3 spans 11 residues. Germline values: CDR1 SNHLY, CDR2 FYNNEI. CDR3 region: CASQYGETQYF. Written as DNA, the CDR3 is TGTGCCAGCCAATACGGAGAGACCCAGTACTTC.